This T cell receptor beta chain was sequenced during a study of T cell responses to AZD1222 COVID-19 vaccine. Overall study findings and caveats: The number of AZD1222 recipients seropositive at baseline was only 6 or 7. Females outnumbered males among donors, who were mostly white British; clonal diversity was possibly underestimated.

To note about this clone: Its antigen is as yet unknown.

The CDR3 totals 14 residues. The V end was cut by 4 bases, the J end by 1 base, with 10 bases between. Germline V gene sequence: CDR1 SGHVS, CDR2 FNYEAQ. Profiling relied on immunoSEQ multiplex PCR, and the TCRdb table lists in-frame clones only, not all of them. The sample lists about 72,000 clones, nearly 90% occurring once. The TCR originated in an adult who received the AZD1222 COVID-19 vaccine. The chain combines TRBV7-6 with TRBJ1-1; D is unclear. The sequences come from peripheral blood, collected 28 days after the second AZD1222 dose. The CDR3 here is CASSSREQNTEAFF. In DNA, the CDR3 is TGTGCCAGCAGCTCCCGGGAGCAGAACACTGAAGCTTTCTTT. Full variable domain (outside the CDR3, taken from reference TRBV7-6 and TRBJ1-1): GAGVSQSPRYKVTKRGQDVALRCDPISGHVSLYWYRQALGQGPEFLTYFNYEAQQDKSGLPNDRFSAERPEGSISTLTIQRTEQRDSAMYRCASSSREQNTEAFFGQGTRLTVV.